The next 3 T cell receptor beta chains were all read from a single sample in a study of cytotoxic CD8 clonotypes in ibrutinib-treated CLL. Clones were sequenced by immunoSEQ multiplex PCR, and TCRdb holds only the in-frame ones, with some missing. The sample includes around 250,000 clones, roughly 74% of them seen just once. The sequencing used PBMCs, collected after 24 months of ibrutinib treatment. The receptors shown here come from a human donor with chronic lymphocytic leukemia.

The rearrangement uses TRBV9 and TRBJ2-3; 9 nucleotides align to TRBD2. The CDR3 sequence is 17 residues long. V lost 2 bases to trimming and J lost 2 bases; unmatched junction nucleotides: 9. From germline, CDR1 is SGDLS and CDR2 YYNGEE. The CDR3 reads CASSVRSLAGATDTQYF. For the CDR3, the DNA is TGTGCCAGCAGCGTCCGTTCACTAGCGGGTGCCACAGATACGCAGTATTTT.

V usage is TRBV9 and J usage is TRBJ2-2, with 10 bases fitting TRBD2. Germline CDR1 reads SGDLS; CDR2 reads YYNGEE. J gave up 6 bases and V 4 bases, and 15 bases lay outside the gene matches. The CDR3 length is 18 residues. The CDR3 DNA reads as TGTGCCAGCAGCCCGCTCCCCCCCAGCGGGAGGGTGCCCGGGGAGCTGTTTTTT. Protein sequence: CASSPLPPSGRVPGELFF. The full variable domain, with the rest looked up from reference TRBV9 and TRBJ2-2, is DSGVTQTPKHLITATGQRVTLRCSPRSGDLSVYWYQQSLDQGLQFLIQYYNGEERAKGNILERFSAQQFPDLHSELNLSSLELGDSALYFCASSPLPPSGRVPGELFFGEGSRLTVL.

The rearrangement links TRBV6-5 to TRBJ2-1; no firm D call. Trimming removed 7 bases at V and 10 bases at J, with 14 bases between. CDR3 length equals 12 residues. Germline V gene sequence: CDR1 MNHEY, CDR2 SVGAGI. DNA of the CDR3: TGTGCCAGCACCACACCGGCGCGCGAGCAGTTCTTC. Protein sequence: CASTTPAREQFF.